The next 32 T cell receptor beta chains were all read from a single sample in a study of spatial heterogeneity in lung cancer. Time point meaning: sample taken at primary tumor resection. TCRdb used MiXCR to reprocess the 5' RACE reads, holding one entry per CDR3 protein. Here the sample spans approximately 900 distinct CDR3 sequences, more than 35% being singletons. Material: normal lung tissue next to the tumor, obtained at surgery. The receptors originated from a male donor with early-stage non-small cell lung cancer.

Concerning this clonotype itself: In a library made to pick up alpha chains, this beta chain is a stray read with a size that means little. This rearrangement joins TRBV5-1 to TRBJ2-1; 8 bases fit TRBD2. Germline V gives CDR1 SGHRS, CDR2 YFSETQ. V was pared by 2 bases and J by 9 bases, with 13 bases of the junction left unmatched. This CDR3 is 16 amino acids long. DNA of the CDR3: TGCGCCAGCAGCTTAAATTCTCCGGGACTAGGGGCTGAGCAGTTCTTC. Its protein is CASSLNSPGLGAEQFF.

On this clonotype: A library prepared for alpha chains yielded this beta chain as an off-target read; its size is of little meaning. V is TRBV9 and J is TRBJ2-5, with D unclear. The germline V and J ends were trimmed by 0 bases and 5 bases, with 14 bases remaining between them. CDR1 SGDLS and CDR2 YYNGEE come from the germline V gene. CDR3 length: 15 amino acids. This CDR3 is CASSVEGQDGETQYF. CDR3 nucleotides: TGTGCCAGCAGCGTAGAAGGGCAGGACGGGGAGACCCAGTACTTC.

For this clonotype: A library made for alpha chains picked up this beta chain off target, so its size means little. The V gene is TRBV18, the J gene TRBJ2-7; 12 bases agree with TRBD2. The CDR3 length is 15 residues. The V and J ends lost 4 bases and 2 bases, in that order; junction bases with no gene match: 3. The germline V gene encodes CDR1 KGHSH and CDR2 LQKENI. CDR3 coding DNA: TGTGCCAGCTCACTGGGACTAGCGGGCGCCTACGAGCAGTACTTC. Its translation is CASSLGLAGAYEQYF. The full variable domain, with the rest looked up from reference TRBV18 and TRBJ2-7, is NAGVMQNPRHLVRRRGQEARLRCSPMKGHSHVYWYRQLPEEGLKFMVYLQKENIIDESGMPKERFSAEFPKEGPSILRIQQVVRGDSAAYFCASSLGLAGAYEQYFGPGTRLTVT.

The table lists this clonotype with a few counts. This beta chain turned up in a library designed for alpha chains; as an off-target read, its abundance says little. V and J are TRBV20-1 and TRBJ1-1; 7 positions match TRBD1. Germline V gene lookup returns CDR1 DFQATT and CDR2 SNEGSKA (reference sequence). V lost 5 bases, J lost 3 bases, and 6 bases stayed unmatched. The CDR3 is made up of 13 amino acids. The CDR3 DNA is TGCAGTGCTGGGGCAGGGGGTTACACTGAAGCTTTCTTT. Translating it yields CSAGAGGYTEAFF.

By its share, this clonotype is medium-sized (0.01 to 0.1%). This beta chain is a stray sequence in a library constructed for alpha chains; its clone size is not meaningful. CDR3 loop: CAVAGTGELFF. The CDR3 DNA reads TGTGCCGTAGCAGGAACCGGGGAGCTGTTTTTT. This sequence joins TRBV10-3 and TRBJ2-2; D is ambiguous. Germline V gives CDR1 ENHRY, CDR2 SYGVKD. The CDR3 runs 11 residues. With 11 bases removed from V and 5 bases from J, the gap between germline ends came to 9 bases.

This clonotype was picked up a small number of times. This beta chain is a stray read from a library made for alpha chains; its abundance is not meaningful. The rearrangement uses TRBV5-5 and TRBJ2-1; D not resolved. CDR1 is SGHKS and CDR2 is YYEKEE in the germline V gene (reference sequence). This CDR3 region has 15 residues. Trimming removed 2 bases at V and 1 base at J, with 10 bases between. The CDR3 reads CASSFVGRSYNEQFF. CDR3 in DNA: TGTGCCAGCAGCTTTGTGGGCCGGTCCTACAATGAGCAGTTCTTC.

This clonotype qualifies as large. With the library built for alpha chains, this beta chain is off target and its frequency is not meaningful. This sequence joins TRBV7-2 and TRBJ2-1; TRBD1 matches at 10 bases. The ends lost 6 bases at V and 8 bases at J; junction bases unmatched: 13. The CDR3 is 16 residues long. CDR1 and CDR2 (germline): SGHTA, FQGNSA. The CDR3 is CASRSIVGTGVHEQFF. CDR3 coding DNA: TGTGCCAGCAGGTCCATTGTTGGGACAGGGGTCCATGAGCAGTTCTTC.

As regards this clonotype: A read error may produce the germline difference seen at one junction end. A library prepared for alpha chains yielded this beta chain as an off-target read; its size is of little meaning. The gene calls are TRBV2 and TRBJ2-6, with D possibly being TRBD1 (5 bases). The CDR3 is 13 residues long. Germline loops: CDR1 SNHLY, CDR2 FYNNEI. The CDR3 loop is CASSVSGANVPTF. The CDR3 region has the DNA TGTGCCAGCAGTGTTTCTGGGGCCAACGTCCCGACTTTC.

This clonotype is classed as large. This beta chain is an off-target read within a library intended for alpha chains, so its frequency means little. The chain has TRBV6-5 and TRBJ2-1; 15 bases line up with TRBD2. Germline V CDR1 and CDR2: MNHEY, SVGAGI. This CDR3 region has 17 residues. The V gene end was trimmed by 2 bases and the J gene end by 4 bases; junction bases not matched to a gene: 3. The CDR3 reads CASSYGLAGGPYNEQFF. CDR3 bases: TGTGCCAGCAGTTACGGACTAGCGGGAGGGCCTTACAATGAGCAGTTCTTC.

A remark on this clonotype: This beta chain was picked up by a library intended for alpha chains and is off target, so its count carries little meaning. The rearrangement uses TRBV9 and TRBJ1-2; 8 bases match TRBD1. With 0 bases clipped from V and 4 bases from J, the junction kept 5 bases outside the gene matches. The CDR3 is made up of 15 amino acids. Germline V gene sequence: CDR1 SGDLS, CDR2 YYNGEE. DNA for the CDR3: TGTGCCAGCAGCGTAGCCCCAGACAGGGGCTATGGCTACACCTTC. It codes for CASSVAPDRGYGYTF.

This clonotype rates as hyperexpanded. With the library built for alpha chains, this beta chain is off target and its frequency is not meaningful. This rearrangement joins TRBV28 to TRBJ2-6; D is unresolved. The CDR3 is made up of 15 amino acids. The germline V gene encodes CDR1 MDHEN and CDR2 SYDVKM. With 8 bases removed from V and 2 bases from J, the gap between germline ends came to 13 bases. CDR3 sequence: CASGSLGTGANVLTF. In nucleotides, the CDR3 is TGTGCCAGCGGCTCCCTTGGGACTGGGGCCAACGTCCTGACTTTC.

This clonotype was seen more than once but under ten times. Since the library was made to target alpha chains, this beta chain is a stray read and its abundance is not meaningful. The chain carries TRBV9 and TRBJ2-5, with no clear D. The V gene's germline CDR1 is SGDLS and CDR2 YYNGEE. This CDR3 contains 14 residues. Between the trimmed V and J ends, which lost 4 bases and 1 base, there was a span of 11 bases. CDR3 sequence: CASSPRLTQETQYF. DNA of the CDR3: TGTGCCAGCAGCCCCCGACTGACCCAAGAGACCCAGTACTTC.

This clonotype showed up just once. Because the library targeted alpha chains, this beta chain is an off-target read whose size means little. The rearrangement uses TRBV20-1 and TRBJ1-5; D remains unclear. Trimming cost V 7 bases and J 4 bases, with 14 bases left between them. This CDR3 is built from 13 residues. Per germline, CDR1 DFQATT and CDR2 SNEGSKA (reference sequence). CDR3 amino acids: CSVRRAQNQPQHF. CDR3 DNA: TGCAGTGTGCGGAGGGCGCAAAATCAGCCCCAGCATTTT.

This clonotype is termed large (0.1 to 1%). Because this beta chain is a stray read in a library intended to capture alpha chains, its abundance should not be given much weight. The chain combines TRBV5-6 with TRBJ1-2; D remains unclear. The germline CDR1 and CDR2 sequences are SGHDT and YYEEEE. The CDR3 contains 13 residues. Trimming shortened V by 5 bases and J by 0 bases, and 8 bases separated the two germline ends. In DNA, the CDR3 is TGTGCCAGCAGGAACCAAGCTAACTATGGCTACACCTTC. Amino acids: CASRNQANYGYTF.

Comments on this clonotype: This beta chain appears as a stray read in a library generated for alpha chains; its size is not informative. The CDR3 is CSAYSGRIYNEQFF. CDR3 DNA sequence: TGCAGTGCGTATAGCGGGAGGATTTACAATGAGCAGTTCTTC. The rearrangement links TRBV20-1 to TRBJ2-1; 10 nucleotides line up with TRBD2. CDR3 size: 14 residues. CDR1 and CDR2 from the germline V gene are DFQATT and SNEGSKA (reference sequence). The junction had 6 bases not matched to a gene; V was cut back by 6 bases and J by 4 bases.

With respect to this clonotype: This beta chain is an off-target read within a library intended for alpha chains, so its frequency means little. V gene TRBV28 combines with J gene TRBJ1-1; maybe TRBD1 (6 bases). The CDR3 has 14 amino acids. The V end lost 5 bases, the J end lost 0 bases, and 10 bases lay between the germline ends. CDR1 and CDR2 from the germline V gene are MDHEN and SYDVKM. CDR3 protein: CASSPDRMNTEAFF. The CDR3 DNA sequence: TGTGCCAGCAGTCCCGACAGGATGAACACTGAAGCTTTCTTT.

In its sample, this clonotype is large (0.1 to 1%). Since the library was made to target alpha chains, this beta chain is a stray read and its abundance is not meaningful. J is TRBJ2-7 and V is TRBV3-1, with D possibly TRBD2 on 5 matching bases. Germline CDR1 and CDR2: LGHDT and YNNKEL (reference sequence). The CDR3 contains 18 residues. V lost 6 bases and J lost 2, with 26 bases in between. CDR3 bases: TGTGCCAGCAGTCCGGGATCTCCGACTCCCTCAGATCCCTACGAGCAGTACTTC. This codes for CASSPGSPTPSDPYEQYF.

Concerning this clonotype: This beta chain turned up in a library designed for alpha chains; as an off-target read, its abundance says little. V is TRBV18 and J is TRBJ2-1; tentative D call: TRBD2 (6 bases). V shed 2 bases and J shed 6 bases, with 14 bases lying between them. Per the germline V gene, CDR1 is KGHSH and CDR2 is LQKENI. This CDR3 spans 15 amino acids. CDR3 loop: CASSPNGRRGNEQFF. The CDR3 DNA is TGTGCCAGCTCACCAAACGGGAGACGGGGCAATGAGCAGTTCTTC.

This clonotype was found a few times. A library prepared for alpha chains yielded this beta chain as an off-target read; its size is of little meaning. This chain joins TRBV20-1 and TRBJ2-7; 10 bases are a match to TRBD1. Germline CDR1 is DFQATT and CDR2 is SNEGSKA (reference sequence). Trimming at V came to 6 bases and at J to 2 bases, leaving 4 bases not matched to a gene. There are 13 residues in the CDR3. The DNA of the CDR3 is TGCAGTGCCAAGGGACAGGGGACCTACGAGCAGTACTTC. The encoded protein is CSAKGQGTYEQYF.

By share, this clonotype ranks as large (0.1 to 1%). This beta chain is an unintended read in a library built for alpha chains; its size means little. The chain couples TRBV28 to TRBJ1-4; no clear D gene. The V gene's germline CDR1 is MDHEN and CDR2 SYDVKM. Between the trimmed V and J ends, which lost 5 bases and 5 bases, there was a span of 6 bases. The CDR3 covers 12 residues. CDR3 DNA: TGTGCCAGCAGTGCCTCCAATGAAAAACTGTTTTTT. The encoded protein is CASSASNEKLFF.

In its sample, this clonotype ranks as large (0.1 to 1%). Since it is a stray read in a library aimed at alpha chains, this beta chain has a size that is not meaningful. The chain has TRBV7-3 and TRBJ2-7; TRBD2 aligns across 9 bases. The germline gives CDR1 SGHTA, CDR2 FQGTGA. The J segment lost 5 bases and the V segment lost 5 bases, leaving 7 bases of the junction unmatched. The CDR3 is made up of 14 amino acids. CDR3 loop: CASSVAGETNEQYF. The DNA of the CDR3 is TGTGCCAGCAGCGTAGCGGGAGAGACGAACGAGCAGTACTTC.

Comments on this clonotype: With the library built for alpha chains, this beta chain is off target and its frequency is not meaningful. The chain is built from TRBV18 and TRBJ2-5; 7 bases align to TRBD1. The ends lost 6 bases at V and 5 bases at J; junction bases unmatched: 9. The CDR3 has 14 amino acids. Germline V CDR1 and CDR2: KGHSH, LQKENI. The CDR3 loop reads CASSPGQPPETQYF. DNA for the CDR3: TGTGCCAGCTCCCCGGGACAGCCCCCCGAGACCCAGTACTTC.

As for this clonotype: Since it is a stray read in a library aimed at alpha chains, this beta chain has a size that is not meaningful. The J gene is TRBJ2-1, the V gene TRBV2, with D maybe TRBD2 (6 bases). This CDR3 is built from 15 residues. V was pared by 4 bases and J by 5 bases, with 15 bases between. Looked up from germline, CDR1 is SNHLY and CDR2 is FYNNEI. CDR3 sequence reads: CASSVGRGGHNEQFF. The DNA of the CDR3 is TGTGCCAGCAGTGTAGGGCGTGGAGGGCACAATGAGCAGTTCTTC.

On this clonotype itself: Found in a library prepared for alpha chains, this beta chain is an off-target read, and its abundance has little meaning. The V call is TRBV28, the J call TRBJ1-1, with D hard to call. CDR3 size: 14 residues. V lost 3 bases and J 0 bases, leaving 8 bases between the germline ends. Per the germline V gene, CDR1 is MDHEN and CDR2 is SYDVKM. The CDR3, as DNA: TGTGCCAGCAGTTTCTTAGATATGAACACTGAAGCTTTCTTT. Its translation: CASSFLDMNTEAFF.

Note on this clonotype: Because this beta chain is a stray read in a library intended to capture alpha chains, its abundance should not be given much weight. V usage is TRBV20-1 and J usage is TRBJ2-3, with D unresolved. V lost 7 bases and J 0 bases, leaving 14 bases between the germline ends. This CDR3 is 14 amino acids long. Per the germline V gene, CDR1 is DFQATT and CDR2 is SNEGSKA (reference sequence). This chain's CDR3 is CSVFHRASTDTQYF. CDR3 DNA: TGCAGTGTCTTCCACCGGGCTAGCACAGATACGCAGTATTTT.

This clonotype was seen a handful of times. Because the library targeted alpha chains, this beta chain is an off-target read whose size means little. The V call is TRBV20-1, the J call TRBJ1-1, with D hard to call. Germline CDR1 reads DFQATT; CDR2 reads SNEGSKA (reference sequence). The CDR3 has 11 amino acids. V lost 4 bases to trimming and J lost 3 bases, with 6 bases between them. The DNA for the CDR3 is TGCAGTGCTAAAGTGTACACTGAAGCTTTCTTT. It translates to CSAKVYTEAFF.

As concerns this clonotype: This beta chain turned up in a library designed for alpha chains; as an off-target read, its abundance says little. The gene calls are TRBV28 and TRBJ1-5, with D perhaps matching TRBD1 (5 bases). Looked up from germline, CDR1 is MDHEN and CDR2 is SYDVKM. The CDR3 extends over 14 amino acids. The V end lost 5 bases, the J end lost 10 bases, and 18 bases lay between the germline ends. The CDR3 coding sequence is TGTGCCAGCAGTCCTCCGGGCCCAGGGCTTCCCCAGCATTTT. As protein: CASSPPGPGLPQHF.

Of note for this clonotype: A library prepared for alpha chains yielded this beta chain as an off-target read; its size is of little meaning. V gene TRBV20-1 combines with J gene TRBJ2-3; perhaps TRBD2 as D (5 bases). The germline V and J ends were trimmed by 0 bases and 3 bases, with 10 bases remaining between them. Per the germline V gene, CDR1 is DFQATT and CDR2 is SNEGSKA (reference sequence). The CDR3 has 14 residues. The DNA of the CDR3 is TGCAGTGCTAGAGATTTCCGGGATACAGATACGCAGTATTTT. Residues: CSARDFRDTDTQYF.

This clonotype has just a few counts. This beta chain came through as a stray read in a library set up for alpha chains, and its size says little. The chain recombines TRBV6-5 with TRBJ1-6; possible D gene TRBD1, 6 bases. The CDR3 is made up of 14 amino acids. Trimming left V 10 bases short and J 6 bases short, with 16 bases between. Germline V lookup: CDR1 MNHEY, CDR2 SVGAGI. The DNA of the CDR3 is TGTGCCACCGGGGACATAGGAATTAATTCACCCCTCCACTTT. Its protein product is CATGDIGINSPLHF.

Sample share makes this clonotype large. In a library made to pick up alpha chains, this beta chain is a stray read with a size that means little. The gene calls are TRBV7-9 and TRBJ1-1; 8 bases align to TRBD1. The germline CDR1 and CDR2 sequences are SEHNR and FQNEAQ (reference sequence). Losses at the gene ends were 5 bases for V and 1 base for J; bases not matched to a gene: 6. The CDR3 totals 15 residues. This CDR3 is CASSPGQGWNTEAFF. CDR3 DNA sequence: TGTGCCAGCAGCCCTGGACAGGGATGGAACACTGAAGCTTTCTTT.

Concerning this clonotype itself: The library was designed around alpha chains, so this beta chain is a stray read whose abundance carries little weight. J is TRBJ1-2 and V is TRBV6-2 or TRBV6-3; D unresolved. V lost 1 base, J lost 6 bases, and 9 bases lay in between. Germline V gives CDR1 MNHEY, CDR2 SVGEGT. The CDR3 loop spans 13 amino acids. DNA of the CDR3: TGTGCCAGCAGTTACTACGGCAGAAATGGCTACACCTTC. Encoded protein: CASSYYGRNGYTF.

A remark on this clonotype: Being off target in a library aimed at alpha chains, this beta chain has a size of little meaning. V is TRBV10-3 and J is TRBJ2-7; D gene uncertain. V lost 3 bases and J lost 6, with 12 bases in between. This CDR3 spans 13 amino acids. CDR1 ENHRY and CDR2 SYGVKD come from the germline V gene. DNA of the CDR3: TGTGCCATCAGTGACCCGGAAGAGCGCGAGCAGTACTTC. Its translation: CAISDPEEREQYF.